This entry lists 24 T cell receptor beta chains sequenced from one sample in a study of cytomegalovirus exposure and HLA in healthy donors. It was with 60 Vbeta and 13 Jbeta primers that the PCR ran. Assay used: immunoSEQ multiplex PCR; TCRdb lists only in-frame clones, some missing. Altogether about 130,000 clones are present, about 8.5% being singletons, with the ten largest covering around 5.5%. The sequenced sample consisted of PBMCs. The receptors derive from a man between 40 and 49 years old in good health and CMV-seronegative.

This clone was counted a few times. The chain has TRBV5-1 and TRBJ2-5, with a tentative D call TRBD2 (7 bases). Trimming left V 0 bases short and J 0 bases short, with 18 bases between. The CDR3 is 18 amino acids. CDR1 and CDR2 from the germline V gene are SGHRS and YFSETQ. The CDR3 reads CASSLAPRGSGYQETQYF. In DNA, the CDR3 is TGCGCCAGCAGCTTGGCCCCCAGGGGTAGCGGGTACCAAGAGACCCAGTACTTC.

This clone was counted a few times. CDR3: CASSQYRVDTQYF. The CDR3 bases are TGTGCCAGCAGCCAATACAGGGTTGATACGCAGTATTTT. The chain employs TRBV4-2 and TRBJ2-3, with D perhaps matching TRBD1 (6 bases). Germline loops: CDR1 LGHNA, CDR2 YNFKEQ. The length of the CDR3 is 13 residues. With 2 bases removed from V and 6 bases from J, the gap between germline ends came to 9 bases.

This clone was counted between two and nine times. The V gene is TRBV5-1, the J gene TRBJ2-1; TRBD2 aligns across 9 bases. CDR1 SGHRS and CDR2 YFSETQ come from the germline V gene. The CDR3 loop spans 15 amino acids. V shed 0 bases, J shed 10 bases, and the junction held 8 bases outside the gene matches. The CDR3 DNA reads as TGCGCCAGCAGCTTGGAGCGGGGGGCACCTTTGGAGCAGTTCTTC. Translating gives CASSLERGAPLEQFF.

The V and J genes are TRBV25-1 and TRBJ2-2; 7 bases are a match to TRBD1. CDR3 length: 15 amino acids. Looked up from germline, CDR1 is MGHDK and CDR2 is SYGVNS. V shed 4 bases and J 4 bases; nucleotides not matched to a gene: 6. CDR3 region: CASSGSTGATGELFF. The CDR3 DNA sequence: TGTGCCAGCAGTGGATCCACAGGGGCCACCGGGGAGCTGTTTTTT.

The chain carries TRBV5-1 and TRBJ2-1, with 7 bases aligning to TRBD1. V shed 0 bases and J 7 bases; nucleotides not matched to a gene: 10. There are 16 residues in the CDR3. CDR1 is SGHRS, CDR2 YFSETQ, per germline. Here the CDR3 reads CASSLDSTGSHNEQFF. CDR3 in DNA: TGCGCCAGCAGCTTGGATTCGACAGGGAGTCATAATGAGCAGTTCTTC. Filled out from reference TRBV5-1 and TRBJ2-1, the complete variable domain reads KAGVTQTPRYLIKTRGQQVTLSCSPISGHRSVSWYQQTPGQGLQFLFEYFSETQRNKGNFPGRFSGRQFSNSRSEMNVSTLELGDSALYLCASSLDSTGSHNEQFFGPGTRLTVL.

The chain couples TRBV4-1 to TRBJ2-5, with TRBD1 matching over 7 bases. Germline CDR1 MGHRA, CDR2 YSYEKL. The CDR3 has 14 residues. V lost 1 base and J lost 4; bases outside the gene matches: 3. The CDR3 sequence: CASSQGQGIETQYF. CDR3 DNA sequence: TGCGCCAGCAGCCAAGGACAGGGTATAGAGACCCAGTACTTC.

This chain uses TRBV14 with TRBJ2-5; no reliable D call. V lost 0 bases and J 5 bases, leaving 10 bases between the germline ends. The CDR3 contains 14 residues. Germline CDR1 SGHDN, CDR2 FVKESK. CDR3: CASSQDLLRETQYF. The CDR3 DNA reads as TGTGCCAGCAGCCAAGATTTGCTTCGGGAGACCCAGTACTTC.

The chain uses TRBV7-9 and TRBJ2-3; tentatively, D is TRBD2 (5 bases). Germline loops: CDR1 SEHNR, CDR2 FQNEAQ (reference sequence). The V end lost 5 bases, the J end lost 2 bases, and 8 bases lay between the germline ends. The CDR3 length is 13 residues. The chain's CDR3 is CASSPDYTDTQYF. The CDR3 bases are TGTGCCAGCAGCCCTGACTACACAGATACGCAGTATTTT.

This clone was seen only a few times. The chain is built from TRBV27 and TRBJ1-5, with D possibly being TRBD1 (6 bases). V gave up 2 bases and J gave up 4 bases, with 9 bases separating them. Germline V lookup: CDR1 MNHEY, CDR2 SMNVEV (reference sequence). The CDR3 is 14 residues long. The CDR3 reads CASSLRQGNQPQHF. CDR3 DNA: TGTGCCAGCAGTTTACGGCAGGGGAATCAGCCCCAGCATTTT.

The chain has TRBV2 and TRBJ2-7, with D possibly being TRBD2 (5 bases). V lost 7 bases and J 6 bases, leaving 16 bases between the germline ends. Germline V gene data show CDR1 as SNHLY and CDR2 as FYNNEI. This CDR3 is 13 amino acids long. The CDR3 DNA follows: TGTGCCAGCAATCAGCGGTCGGTCTCCGAGCAGTACTTC. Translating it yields CASNQRSVSEQYF.

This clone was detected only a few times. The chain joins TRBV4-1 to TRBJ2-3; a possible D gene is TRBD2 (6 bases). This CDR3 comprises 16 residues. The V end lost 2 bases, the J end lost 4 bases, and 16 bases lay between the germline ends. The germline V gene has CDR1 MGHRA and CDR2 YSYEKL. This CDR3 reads CASSQPQGLGADTQYF. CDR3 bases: TGCGCCAGCAGCCAACCTCAGGGACTGGGGGCAGATACGCAGTATTTT.

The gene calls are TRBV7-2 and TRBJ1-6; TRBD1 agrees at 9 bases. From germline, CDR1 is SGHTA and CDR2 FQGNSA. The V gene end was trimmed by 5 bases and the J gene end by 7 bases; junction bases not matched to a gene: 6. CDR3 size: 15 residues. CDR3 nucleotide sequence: TGTGCCAGCAGCCTAGGGACAGGGAAAAATTCACCCCTCCACTTT. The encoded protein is CASSLGTGKNSPLHF.

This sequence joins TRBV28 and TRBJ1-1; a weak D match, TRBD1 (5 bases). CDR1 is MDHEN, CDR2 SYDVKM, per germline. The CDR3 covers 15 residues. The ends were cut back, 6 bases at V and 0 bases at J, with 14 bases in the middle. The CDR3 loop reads CASSPQDRMNTEAFF. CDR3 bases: TGTGCCAGCAGCCCGCAAGACAGAATGAACACTGAAGCTTTCTTT.

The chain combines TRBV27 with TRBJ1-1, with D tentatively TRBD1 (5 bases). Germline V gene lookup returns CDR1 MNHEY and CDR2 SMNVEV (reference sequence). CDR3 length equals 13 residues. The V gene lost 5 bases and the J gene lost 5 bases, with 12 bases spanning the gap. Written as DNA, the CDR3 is TGTGCCAGCAGTCCAGGGTGGGGAACTGAAGCTTTCTTT. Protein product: CASSPGWGTEAFF.

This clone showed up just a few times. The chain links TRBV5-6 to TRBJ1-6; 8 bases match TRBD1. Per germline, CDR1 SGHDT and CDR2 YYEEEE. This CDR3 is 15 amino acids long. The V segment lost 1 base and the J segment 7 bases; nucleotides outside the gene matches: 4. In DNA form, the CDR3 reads TGTGCCAGCAGCTTGTCAGGGGGCTGGAATTCACCCCTCCACTTT. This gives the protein CASSLSGGWNSPLHF.

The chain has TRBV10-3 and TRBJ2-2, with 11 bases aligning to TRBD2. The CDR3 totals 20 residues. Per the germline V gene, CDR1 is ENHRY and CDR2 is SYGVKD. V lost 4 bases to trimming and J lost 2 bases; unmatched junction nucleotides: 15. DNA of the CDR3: TGTGCCATCAGTGGACCGTCTGGGTCTAGCGGGGGGCCCAACACCGGGGAGCTGTTTTTT. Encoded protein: CAISGPSGSSGGPNTGELFF.

The CDR3 DNA sequence: TGTGCCAGCAGCATCCGGGACAGGGAGGCCGGGGAGCTGTTTTTT. Translating gives CASSIRDREAGELFF. The chain uses TRBV5-6 and TRBJ2-2; 9 nucleotides match TRBD1. After removal of 4 bases from V and 6 bases from J, the junction contained 7 bases not matched to a gene. The V gene's germline CDR1 is SGHDT and CDR2 YYEEEE. The CDR3 extends over 15 amino acids.

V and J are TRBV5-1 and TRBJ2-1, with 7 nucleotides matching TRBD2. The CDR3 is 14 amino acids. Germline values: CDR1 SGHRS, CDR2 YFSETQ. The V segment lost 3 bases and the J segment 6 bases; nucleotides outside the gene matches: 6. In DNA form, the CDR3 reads TGCGCCAGCAGCTCTGGACTAGGACCCAATGAGCAGTTCTTC. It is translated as CASSSGLGPNEQFF.

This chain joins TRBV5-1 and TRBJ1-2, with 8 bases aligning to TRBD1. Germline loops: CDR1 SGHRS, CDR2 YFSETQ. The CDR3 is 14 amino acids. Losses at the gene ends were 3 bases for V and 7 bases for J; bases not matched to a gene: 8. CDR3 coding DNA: TGCGCCAGCAGCTCTCCCGACAGGGGTGTTGGCTACACCTTC. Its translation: CASSSPDRGVGYTF.

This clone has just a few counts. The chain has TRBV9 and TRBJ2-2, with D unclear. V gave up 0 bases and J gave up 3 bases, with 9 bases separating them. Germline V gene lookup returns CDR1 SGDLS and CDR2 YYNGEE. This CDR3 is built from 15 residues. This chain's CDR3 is CASSVASRDTGELFF. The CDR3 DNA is TGTGCCAGCAGCGTAGCGAGTCGGGACACCGGGGAGCTGTTTTTT. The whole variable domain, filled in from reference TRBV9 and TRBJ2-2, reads DSGVTQTPKHLITATGQRVTLRCSPRSGDLSVYWYQQSLDQGLQFLIQYYNGEERAKGNILERFSAQQFPDLHSELNLSSLELGDSALYFCASSVASRDTGELFFGEGSRLTVL.

In nucleotides, the CDR3 is TGTGCCAGCAGCCCAAGGACTAGCGGAGCTAGCACAGATACGCAGTATTTT. Translation: CASSPRTSGASTDTQYF. The genes are TRBV7-9 and TRBJ2-3; 10 bases are shared with TRBD2. CDR3 length: 17 residues. J gave up 0 bases and V 5 bases, and 8 bases lay outside the gene matches. Germline V lookup: CDR1 SEHNR, CDR2 FQNEAQ (reference sequence).

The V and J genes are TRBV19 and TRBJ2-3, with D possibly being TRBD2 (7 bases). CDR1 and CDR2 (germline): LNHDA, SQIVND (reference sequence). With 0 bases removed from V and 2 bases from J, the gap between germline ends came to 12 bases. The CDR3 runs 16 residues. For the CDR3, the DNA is TGTGCCAGTAGTATAGATAGGGGGGGGGCCACAGATACGCAGTATTTT. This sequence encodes CASSIDRGGATDTQYF.

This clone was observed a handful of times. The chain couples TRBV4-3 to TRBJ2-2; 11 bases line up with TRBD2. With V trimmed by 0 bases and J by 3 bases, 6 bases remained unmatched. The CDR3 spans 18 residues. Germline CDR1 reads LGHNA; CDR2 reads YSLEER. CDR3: CASSQDPTSGGDTGELFF. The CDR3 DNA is TGCGCCAGCAGCCAAGACCCTACTAGCGGGGGAGACACCGGGGAGCTGTTTTTT.

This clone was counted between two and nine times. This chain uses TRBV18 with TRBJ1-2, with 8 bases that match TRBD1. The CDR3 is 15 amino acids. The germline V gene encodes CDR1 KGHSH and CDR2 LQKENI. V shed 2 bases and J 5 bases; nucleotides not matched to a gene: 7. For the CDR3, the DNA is TGTGCCAGCTCACCAGGACAGGGCAATTTGTATGGCTACACCTTC. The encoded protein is CASSPGQGNLYGYTF.